These 18 T cell receptor beta chains were sequenced from one sample in a study of blood T cell repertoires in COVID-19 (TCRdb year 2020). The library was made by the immunoSEQ multiplex PCR assay. Held by TCRdb, this immuneACCESS table contains in-frame sequences only and omits some clones. Under half of the omission traces to an unresolved V gene where checked; the cause of the rest is unknown. The sample table lists roughly 170,000 clones, more than 65% of them with a count of one. 8.1% of the sample belongs to the ten largest clones. The sample taken for sequencing was peripheral blood. These receptors were obtained from a woman aged 60-75 years with COVID-19, enrolled during active disease.

The genes are TRBV19 and TRBJ2-5; TRBD1 matches 7 bases. This CDR3 has 13 residues. J lost 4 bases, V lost 7 bases, and 6 bases had no gene match. CDR1 and CDR2 (germline): LNHDA, SQIVND (reference sequence). The CDR3 sequence: CASTRQGGETQYF. CDR3 nucleotide sequence: TGTGCCAGTACCAGACAGGGTGGAGAGACCCAGTACTTC.

The chain joins TRBV7-9 to TRBJ2-1; D gene unclear. CDR3 length: 19 residues. Germline CDR1 reads SEHNR; CDR2 reads FQNEAQ (reference sequence). V lost 5 bases to trimming and J lost 0 bases, with 23 bases between them. The CDR3 bases are TGTGCCAGCAGCCCCGAAATGGTCGGGTTTTTAAGCTCCTACAATGAGCAGTTCTTC. Protein: CASSPEMVGFLSSYNEQFF.

The V and J genes are TRBV7-9 and TRBJ2-5, with 9 positions matching TRBD1. V was pared by 6 bases and J by 5 bases, with 7 bases of the junction left unmatched. The CDR3 covers 14 residues. CDR1 and CDR2 from the germline V gene are SEHNR and FQNEAQ (reference sequence). The CDR3 DNA follows: TGTGCCAGCAGTGGGACAGGGTTATGGGAGACCCAGTACTTC. As protein: CASSGTGLWETQYF.

This clone has only one observation. The chain carries TRBV4-2 and TRBJ1-5; tentatively, D is TRBD1 (5 bases). The ends were cut back, 2 bases at V and 5 bases at J, with 31 bases in the middle. Per the germline V gene, CDR1 is LGHNA and CDR2 is YNFKEQ. This CDR3 has 21 residues. CDR3 sequence: CASSQSLTGPERTLKDQPQHF. The CDR3 DNA is TGTGCCAGCAGCCAATCCTTAACAGGCCCCGAAAGGACGCTAAAGGATCAGCCCCAGCATTTT.

The chain has TRBV28 and TRBJ1-5; a weak D match, TRBD1 (6 bases). This CDR3 has 16 residues. Trimming shortened V by 1 base and J by 2 bases, and 12 bases separated the two germline ends. Germline V gene lookup returns CDR1 MDHEN and CDR2 SYDVKM. The CDR3 spells CASSLLEGGGNQPQHF. The CDR3 nucleotides are TGTGCCAGCAGTTTATTGGAGGGGGGGGGCAATCAGCCCCAGCATTTT.

The count of this clone is one. The CDR3 coding sequence is TGCGCCAGCAGTGCGGGACTAGCGGGGAGAGAAGATACGCAGTATTTT. This sequence encodes CASSAGLAGREDTQYF. The chain uses TRBV10-2 and TRBJ2-3; 13 bases are a match to TRBD2. CDR1 is WSHSY and CDR2 is SAAADI in the germline V gene. V shed 4 bases, J shed 5 bases, and the junction held 6 bases outside the gene matches. The CDR3 consists of 16 residues.

In this sample, this clone turned up once. The J gene is TRBJ2-5, the V gene TRBV18, with D tentatively TRBD2 (6 bases). The germline CDR1 and CDR2 sequences are KGHSH and LQKENI. This CDR3 is built from 15 residues. Trimming took 3 bases from V and 7 from J, leaving 18 bases between them. The chain's CDR3 is CASSPNPGGAGTQYF. CDR3 in DNA: TGTGCCAGCTCACCCAACCCAGGCGGGGCGGGGACCCAGTACTTC.

The chain carries TRBV28 and TRBJ2-2, with a weak D call TRBD1 (6 bases). The V gene lost 7 bases and the J gene lost 6 bases, with 9 bases spanning the gap. CDR1 and CDR2 (germline): MDHEN, SYDVKM. CDR3 length equals 12 residues. Here the CDR3 reads CASNWGPGELFF. CDR3 DNA: TGTGCCAGCAATTGGGGGCCCGGGGAGCTGTTTTTT. Complete variable domain (other parts from reference TRBV28 and TRBJ2-2): DVKVTQSSRYLVKRTGEKVFLECVQDMDHENMFWYRQDPGLGLRLIYFSYDVKMKEKGDIPEGYSVSREKKERFSLILESASTNQTSMYLCASNWGPGELFFGEGSRLTVL.

This chain joins TRBV5-4 and TRBJ2-4; D may be TRBD1 (5 bases). There are 15 residues in the CDR3. V dropped 0 bases and J dropped 5 bases, with 12 bases sitting between them. In germline, CDR1 is SGHNT, CDR2 YYREEE (reference sequence). The CDR3 DNA follows: TGTGCCAGCAGCTTGGGACAGCCCCCCCAAAACATTCAGTACTTC. Encoded protein: CASSLGQPPQNIQYF.

This clone was counted a single time. This chain connects TRBV6-6 to TRBJ1-5; D perhaps matches TRBD1 (6 bases). Between the trimmed V and J ends, which lost 8 bases and 0 bases, there was a span of 11 bases. The length of the CDR3 is 14 residues. CDR1 is MNHNY, CDR2 SVGAGI, per germline (reference sequence). CDR3 protein: CASWGQSSNQPQHF. For the CDR3, the DNA is TGTGCCAGCTGGGGGCAGTCTAGCAATCAGCCCCAGCATTTT.

The V and J genes are TRBV7-9 and TRBJ2-5; D is possibly TRBD2 (5 bases). The CDR3 has 14 amino acids. Trimming stripped 7 bases from V and 2 bases from J, with 14 bases between. CDR1 is SEHNR, CDR2 FQNEAQ, per germline (reference sequence). The CDR3 DNA sequence: TGTGCCAGCACGGAGGCGCTAGGTCAAGAGACCCAGTACTTC. It translates to CASTEALGQETQYF.

The V gene is TRBV7-2, the J gene TRBJ2-5; the match to TRBD2 covers 15 bases. J gave up 5 bases and V 5 bases, and 9 bases lay outside the gene matches. This CDR3 contains 17 residues. Germline V gene sequence: CDR1 SGHTA, CDR2 FQGNSA. The CDR3 DNA reads TGTGCCAGCAGCATAGGACTAGCGGGAGGGCAGAGGGAGACCCAGTACTTC. Its translation: CASSIGLAGGQRETQYF.

This clone was detected only once. The rearrangement links TRBV6-5 to TRBJ2-7, with TRBD1 matching over 9 bases. The CDR3 runs to 14 residues. CDR1 is MNHEY and CDR2 is SVGAGI in the germline V gene. V dropped 6 bases and J dropped 2; count of bases not matched to a gene: 5. The CDR3 here is CASSLRTGAYEQYV. CDR3 DNA sequence: TGTGCCAGCAGCCTTCGGACAGGGGCCTACGAGCAGTACGTC.

The chain uses TRBV18 and TRBJ2-1, with D perhaps matching TRBD2 (5 bases). Per germline, CDR1 KGHSH and CDR2 LQKENI. The length of the CDR3 is 12 residues. V was shortened by 3 bases and J by 7 bases, with 7 bases between the two germline ends. CDR3 DNA: TGTGCCAGCTCACCGGACTCTAATGAGCAGTTCTTC. This translates into CASSPDSNEQFF.

The rearrangement links TRBV6-1 to TRBJ1-5, with 9 bases fitting TRBD1. From germline, CDR1 is MNHNS and CDR2 SASEGT. This CDR3 region has 18 residues. V was clipped by 2 bases and J by 1 base; unmatched bases: 9. The CDR3 loop reads CASSEIGWDRVSNQPQHF. The CDR3 nucleotides are TGTGCCAGCAGTGAAATTGGATGGGACAGGGTAAGCAATCAGCCCCAGCATTTT.

The chain carries TRBV10-3 and TRBJ2-7; tentative D call: TRBD1 (5 bases). The CDR3 loop spans 14 amino acids. Germline V CDR1 and CDR2: ENHRY, SYGVKD. The V end lost 6 bases, the J end lost 1 base, and 13 bases lay between the germline ends. CDR3 region: CAISYTGNSYEQYF. The CDR3 coding sequence is TGTGCCATCAGCTACACAGGAAATTCCTACGAGCAGTACTTC.

This clone was counted many times. The chain carries TRBV5-6 and TRBJ2-2; 10 bases align to TRBD2. Trimming took 2 bases from V and 3 from J; bases not matched to a gene: 4. Germline values: CDR1 SGHDT, CDR2 YYEEEE. The CDR3 consists of 16 residues. The CDR3 DNA is TGTGCCAGCAGCTTACAACTAGCGGGATACACCGGGGAGCTGTTTTTT. Translation: CASSLQLAGYTGELFF.

The CDR3 region has the DNA TGTGCCATCAGTGATTCAGGTTGGAATGGGCGGACTAGCACAGATACGCAGTATTTT. Translation: CAISDSGWNGRTSTDTQYF. The chain recombines TRBV10-3 with TRBJ2-3; D perhaps matches TRBD2 (5 bases). Germline CDR1 and CDR2: ENHRY and SYGVKD. The CDR3 is 19 residues long. Trimming pared 3 bases from V and 0 bases from J, leaving 22 bases between.